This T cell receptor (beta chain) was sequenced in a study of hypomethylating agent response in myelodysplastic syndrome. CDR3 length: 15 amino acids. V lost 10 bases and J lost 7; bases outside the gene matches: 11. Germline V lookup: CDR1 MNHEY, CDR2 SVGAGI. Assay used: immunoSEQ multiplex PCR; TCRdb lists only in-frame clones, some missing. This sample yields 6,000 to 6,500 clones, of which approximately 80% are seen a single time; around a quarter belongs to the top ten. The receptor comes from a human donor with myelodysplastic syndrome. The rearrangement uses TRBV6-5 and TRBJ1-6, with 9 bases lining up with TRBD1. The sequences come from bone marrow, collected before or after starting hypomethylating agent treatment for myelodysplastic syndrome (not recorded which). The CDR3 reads CATSLPGQGNSPLHF. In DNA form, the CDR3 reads TGTGCCACTTCACTTCCGGGACAGGGAAATTCACCCCTCCACTTT.